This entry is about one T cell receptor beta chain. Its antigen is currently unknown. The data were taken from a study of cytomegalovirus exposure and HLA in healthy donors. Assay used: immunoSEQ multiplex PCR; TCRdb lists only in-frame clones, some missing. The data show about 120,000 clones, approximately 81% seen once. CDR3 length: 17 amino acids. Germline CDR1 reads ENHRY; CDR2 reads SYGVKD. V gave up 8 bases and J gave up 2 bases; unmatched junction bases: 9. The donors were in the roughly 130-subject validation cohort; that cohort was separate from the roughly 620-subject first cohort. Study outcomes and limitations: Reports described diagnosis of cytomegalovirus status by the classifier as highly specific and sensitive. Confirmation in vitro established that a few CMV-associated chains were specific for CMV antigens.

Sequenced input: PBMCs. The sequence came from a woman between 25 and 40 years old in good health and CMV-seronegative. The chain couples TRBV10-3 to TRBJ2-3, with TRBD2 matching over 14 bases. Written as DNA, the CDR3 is TGTGCCATCGCTTCGACTAGCGGGGGGGCCGTCACAGATACGCAGTATTTT. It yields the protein CAIASTSGGAVTDTQYF.